The present T cell receptor (beta chain) was sequenced within a study of blood T cell repertoires in COVID-19. Turning to the study itself: The samples span acute and convalescent COVID-19 from the United States, Italy and Spain.

Under the authors' procedure: Reference gene primer amplification yielded estimated nucleated cell counts. Libraries were prepared by immunoSEQ multiplex PCR; TCRdb keeps only in-frame clonotypes and omits some of them. V and J calls and clone size are copied from that table; D and trimming were computed from the DNA. The sample carries 250,000 to 350,000 clones, approximately 90% recorded once. The sequencing sample was made of peripheral blood. This TCR came from a man aged 25-45 years with acute or convalescent COVID-19.

The CDR3 DNA reads as TGTGCCATCAGTGGGGGGACTAGCGGGAGCAATGAGCAGTTCTTC. This gives the protein CAISGGTSGSNEQFF. The chain uses TRBV10-3 and TRBJ2-1; 14 bases agree with TRBD2. Trimming removed 4 bases from V and 6 bases from J; junction bases left unmatched: 2. The germline V gene encodes CDR1 ENHRY and CDR2 SYGVKD. The CDR3 runs to 15 residues.